The source of this T cell receptor beta chain is a study of patients and donors after allogeneic stem cell transplantation. V was pared by 6 bases and J by 1 base, with 9 bases of the junction left unmatched. The CDR3 contains 18 residues. Germline V gives CDR1 SNHLY, CDR2 FYNNEI. TCRdb processed the RT-PCR reads anew with MiXCR; each CDR3 protein has one entry. The table has roughly 180,000 distinct CDR3 sequences, roughly 40% seen once. The receptor comes from a human donor who was either an allogeneic HSCT recipient or a stem cell or donor lymphocyte infusion donor (not recorded which). It is not recorded whose cells these are; they may come from a transplant donor. Sequencing was carried out using blood, either unsorted or a sorted T cell fraction (not recorded which). V and J are TRBV2 and TRBJ2-1; 13 positions agree with TRBD2. CDR3 protein: CASRATSGRAVSYNEQFF. CDR3 nucleotides: TGTGCCAGCAGAGCAACTAGCGGGAGGGCCGTGTCCTACAATGAGCAGTTCTTC.